The present entry profiles one TCR beta chain with its context. Its target is unknown. The sample originates from a study of cytotoxic CD8 clonotypes in ibrutinib-treated CLL. In the study overall: Mean productive templates were under 270,000; mean productive rearrangements were around 86,000. General observations from the study: At progression, clonality fell back toward baseline after rising at ibrutinib response. At baseline, clonality was higher than in age-matched healthy donors and correlated with CD8+ counts.

The CDR3 length is 14 residues. Germline values: CDR1 PRHDT, CDR2 FYEKMQ (reference sequence). V lost 6 bases to trimming and J lost 3 bases; unmatched junction nucleotides: 8. Profiling relied on immunoSEQ multiplex PCR, and the TCRdb table lists in-frame clones only, not all of them. The sample lists approximately 280,000 clones, around 69% occurring once. This receptor was taken from a human donor with chronic lymphocytic leukemia. The material was PBMCs, obtained at disease progression, from a patient treated with ibrutinib. The chain couples TRBV13 to TRBJ2-7; 7 bases match TRBD1. The CDR3: CASSPTGNIYEQYF. CDR3 DNA sequence: TGTGCCAGCAGTCCGACAGGGAATATCTACGAGCAGTACTTC.